This T cell receptor beta chain was captured by sequencing in a study of siplizumab effects on memory and regulatory T cells. The germline V gene encodes CDR1 SGHTA and CDR2 FQGNSA. The CDR3 totals 14 residues. Trimming took 5 bases from V and 7 from J, leaving 17 bases between them. Measured with immunoSEQ multiplex PCR; TCRdb has only the in-frame clones, and not every one. The sample has around 100,000 clones; 75% to 95% are singletons. Sequenced: CD4+ T cells sorted from blood. This clonotype was sampled from a human donor in good health. The rearrangement links TRBV7-2 to TRBJ1-2; D is unresolved. This CDR3 is CASSDGRRRVGYTF. As DNA, the CDR3 is TGTGCCAGCAGCGACGGGAGACGGCGGGTTGGCTACACCTTC.